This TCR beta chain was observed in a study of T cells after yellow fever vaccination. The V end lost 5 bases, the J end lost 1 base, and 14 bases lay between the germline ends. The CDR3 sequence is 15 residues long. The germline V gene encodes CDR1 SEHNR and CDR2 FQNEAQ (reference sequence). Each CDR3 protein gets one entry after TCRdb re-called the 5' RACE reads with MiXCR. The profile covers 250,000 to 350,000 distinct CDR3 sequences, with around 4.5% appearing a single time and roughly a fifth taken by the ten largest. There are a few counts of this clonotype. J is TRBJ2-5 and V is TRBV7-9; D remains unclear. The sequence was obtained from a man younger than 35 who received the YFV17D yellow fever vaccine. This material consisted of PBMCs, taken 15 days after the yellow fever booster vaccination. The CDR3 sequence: CASSPPSGIQETQYF. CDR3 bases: TGTGCCAGCAGCCCACCCTCCGGAATCCAAGAGACCCAGTACTTC.